These T cell receptor beta chains were read from a single sample in a study of blood T cell repertoires in COVID-19. Sequenced by immunoSEQ multiplex PCR; TCRdb stores in-frame clones only, minus some. The sample holds about 140,000 clones; around 83% are singletons and the top ten take almost 9%. The source material was peripheral blood. The receptors stem from a man aged 25-45 years with COVID-19, enrolled during active disease. Both conserved end residues are part of each CDR3. The D gene is left open where the match is weak. Clone size, where shown, is once, few, many, or a class for clones that have expanded.

V gene	J gene	CDR3 length	D gene	clone size	CDR3 protein	CDR3 DNA
TRBV28	TRBJ2-6	14	-	once	CASSPSAGANVLTF	TGTGCCAGCAGTCCATCCGCGGGGGCCAACGTCCTGACTTTC
TRBV11-2	TRBJ2-1	15	-	-	CASSSGPHTYNEQFF	TGTGCCAGCAGCTCTGGGCCTCATACCTACAATGAGCAGTTCTTC
TRBV7-3	TRBJ2-1	14	TRBD2	-	CASSPHSGSDEQFF	TGTGCCAGCAGCCCCCATAGCGGGAGTGATGAGCAGTTCTTC
TRBV6-1	TRBJ1-4	14	-	-	CASSELGGGEKLFF	TGTGCCAGCAGTGAATTAGGGGGGGGTGAAAAACTGTTTTTT
TRBV28	TRBJ2-7	15	TRBD1	once	CASRSREGDSYEQYF	TGTGCCAGCAGGAGTCGTGAGGGGGACAGCTACGAGCAGTACTTC
TRBV5-6	TRBJ1-2	16	-	-	CASSLERVKRVDGYTF	TGTGCCAGCAGCTTGGAGCGGGTGAAGAGGGTAGATGGCTACACCTTC
TRBV7-9	TRBJ1-1	14	-	-	CASSLNGLNTEAFF	TGTGCCAGCAGCTTAAATGGCCTGAACACTGAAGCTTTCTTT
TRBV29-1	TRBJ2-3	14	-	-	CSHINPSRTDTQYF	TGCAGCCACATAAACCCGTCCCGCACAGATACGCAGTATTTT
TRBV7-6	TRBJ1-1	15	-	-	CASSLGQNKNTEAFF	TGTGCCAGCAGCTTAGGACAGAACAAGAACACTGAAGCTTTCTTT
TRBV28	TRBJ1-6	15	TRBD1	-	CASSSTDRGNSPLHF	TGTGCCAGCAGTTCTACAGACAGGGGGAATTCACCCCTCCACTTT
TRBV6-2/TRBV6-3	TRBJ2-4	13	-	-	CASSSFSQNIQYF	TGTGCCAGCAGTTCCTTCTCTCAAAACATTCAGTACTTC
TRBV15	TRBJ2-7	17	TRBD2	-	CATSRGSRSGDDYEQYF	TGTGCCACCAGCAGAGGATCGAGGAGCGGGGATGACTACGAGCAGTACTTC
TRBV6-6	TRBJ1-2	13	-	-	CASSYSPGLGYTF	TGTGCCAGCAGTTACTCGCCAGGGCTTGGCTACACCTTC
TRBV29-1	TRBJ1-2	13	TRBD1	-	CSVDGTGINGYTF	TGCAGCGTTGATGGGACAGGGATAAATGGCTACACCTTC
TRBV19	TRBJ2-6	15	-	-	CASSIGTSGANVLTF	TGTGCCAGTAGTATTGGCACCTCTGGGGCCAACGTCCTGACTTTC
TRBV28	TRBJ1-1	12	-	few	CASREYNTEAFF	TGTGCCAGCAGGGAGTATAACACTGAAGCTTTCTTT
TRBV19	TRBJ2-1	16	TRBD2	-	CASTWGGSSWGHEQFF	TGTGCCAGCACGTGGGGGGGGAGTTCGTGGGGCCATGAGCAGTTCTTC
TRBV28	TRBJ1-6	11	-	-	CASRGDSPLHF	TGTGCCAGCAGAGGGGATTCACCCCTCCACTTT
TRBV11-3	TRBJ1-1	14	TRBD1	once	CASSLYGTATEAFF	TGTGCCAGCAGCTTATACGGGACAGCCACTGAAGCTTTCTTT
TRBV15	TRBJ1-4	15	TRBD1	-	CATSRERGGGGKLFF	TGTGCCACCAGCAGAGAAAGAGGGGGCGGCGGAAAACTGTTTTTT
TRBV7-2	TRBJ2-1	13	-	-	CASSLETDNEQFF	TGTGCCAGCAGCTTAGAGACAGACAATGAGCAGTTCTTC
TRBV19	TRBJ1-2	14	-	-	CASSPGTANYGYTF	TGTGCCAGTAGTCCAGGAACAGCTAACTATGGCTACACCTTC
TRBV19	TRBJ1-5	15	-	-	CASTPIGGSQQPQHF	TGTGCCAGTACCCCTATAGGGGGATCTCAGCAGCCCCAGCATTTT